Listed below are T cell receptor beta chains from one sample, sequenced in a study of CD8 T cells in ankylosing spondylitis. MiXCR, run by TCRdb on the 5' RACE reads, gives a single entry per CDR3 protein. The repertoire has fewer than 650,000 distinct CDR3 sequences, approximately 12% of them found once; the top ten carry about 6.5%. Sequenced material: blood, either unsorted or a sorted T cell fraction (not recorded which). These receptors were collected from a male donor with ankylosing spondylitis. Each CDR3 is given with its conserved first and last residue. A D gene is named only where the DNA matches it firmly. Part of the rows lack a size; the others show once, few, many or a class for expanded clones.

CASSLAALNRVEQYF TGTGCCAGCAGCTTAGCAGCCTTGAATCGGGTCGAGCAGTACTTC few - TRBJ2-7 TRBV7-9
CSAVQGGEDGYTF TGCAGTGCTGTACAGGGTGGCGAGGATGGCTACACCTTC few - TRBJ1-2 TRBV20-1
CASSYSSGGRAGETQYF TGTGCCAGCAGTTACTCGAGCGGCGGGAGGGCCGGGGAGACCCAGTACTTC - TRBD2 TRBJ2-5 TRBV6-5
CASSLEGGNIPDTQYF TGTGCCAGCAGCTTAGAAGGCGGGAATATCCCAGATACGCAGTATTTT once - TRBJ2-3 TRBV11-2
CASSQLVGDIQYF TGTGCCAGCAGCCAGCTAGTGGGAGACATTCAGTACTTC few - TRBJ2-4 TRBV4-2
CASSQLGTSGRRGELFF TGTGCCAGCAGCCAATTAGGGACTAGCGGACGTCGCGGGGAGCTGTTTTTT many TRBD2 TRBJ2-2 TRBV3-1
CASSSGLAGARNEQFF TGCGCCAGCAGCTCGGGACTAGCGGGAGCTCGAAATGAGCAGTTCTTC few TRBD2 TRBJ2-1 TRBV5-1
CASSLAGGYADTQYF TGTGCCAGCAGCCTAGCGGGAGGATATGCAGATACGCAGTATTTT few TRBD2 TRBJ2-3 TRBV7-2
CASSLSGVMNTEAFF TGTGCCAGCTCACTATCGGGGGTCATGAACACTGAAGCTTTCTTT - - TRBJ1-1 TRBV18
CASSLGRLAGPDTGELFF TGCGCCAGCAGCTTGGGAAGACTAGCGGGACCGGACACCGGGGAGCTGTTTTTT - TRBD2 TRBJ2-2 TRBV5-1
CASSLDQIYEQYF TGTGCCAGCAGCTTAGACCAGATCTACGAGCAGTACTTC - - TRBJ2-7 TRBV11-2
CASSVGEETQYF TGTGCCAGCAGCGTAGGGGAAGAGACCCAGTACTTC many - TRBJ2-5 TRBV7-2
CASQQEANYGYTF TGTGCCAGCCAGCAAGAAGCTAACTATGGCTACACCTTC - - TRBJ1-2 TRBV18
CSARGLVVGVDTQYF TGCAGTGCCAGAGGGTTGGTCGTGGGGGTAGATACGCAGTATTTT - - TRBJ2-3 TRBV20-1
CAIQSGQGYEQYF TGTGCCATTCAGTCGGGACAGGGCTACGAGCAGTACTTC - TRBD1 TRBJ2-7 TRBV10-3
CASSLSLSYEQYF TGTGCCAGCAGCCTGTCCCTCTCCTACGAGCAGTACTTC few - TRBJ2-7 TRBV5-5
CSARDRETQYF TGCAGTGCTAGAGATCGGGAAACGCAGTACTTC many - TRBJ2-5 TRBV20-1
CASSLFESANTGELFF TGTGCCAGCAGCTTGTTTGAGAGCGCGAACACCGGGGAGCTGTTTTTT many - TRBJ2-2 TRBV5-5
CSARDPDPGLAGGYNEQFF TGCAGTGCTAGAGATCCAGACCCGGGACTAGCGGGAGGCTACAATGAGCAGTTCTTC - TRBD2 TRBJ2-1 TRBV20-1
CATSRGQGRETQYF TGTGCCACCAGCAGAGGACAGGGACGAGAGACCCAGTACTTC - TRBD1 TRBJ2-5 TRBV15
CASSRITSTDTQYF TGCGCCAGCAGCCGTATTACTAGCACAGATACGCAGTATTTT many - TRBJ2-3 TRBV5-1
CSVGTDYEQYF TGCAGCGTCGGGACGGACTACGAGCAGTACTTC many - TRBJ2-7 TRBV29-1
CASSLGTPYGYTF TGCGCCAGCAGCTTGGGGACACCCTATGGCTACACCTTC few - TRBJ1-2 TRBV5-1
CASSFRGMENTEAFF TGTGCCAGCAGCTTCAGGGGAATGGAGAACACTGAAGCTTTCTTT many - TRBJ1-1 TRBV7-9
CASSSGTSGPYEQYF TGTGCCAGCAGTTCCGGGACTAGCGGGCCGTACGAGCAGTACTTC few TRBD2 TRBJ2-7 TRBV12-3/TRBV12-4
CSVPARQGTLADTQYF TGCAGCGTTCCTGCCCGACAGGGGACTCTGGCAGATACGCAGTATTTT many TRBD1 TRBJ2-3 TRBV29-1
CASSQQGTSLYNEQFF TGTGCCAGCAGCCAACAAGGGACTAGTCTCTACAATGAGCAGTTCTTC few TRBD2 TRBJ2-1 TRBV3-1
CAWNFPPVWSGYTF TGTGCCTGGAATTTCCCCCCGGTGTGGTCTGGCTACACCTTC - - TRBJ1-2 TRBV30
CATSPGGDTEAFF TGTGCCACGTCACCAGGCGGGGACACTGAAGCTTTCTTT - - TRBJ1-1 TRBV19
CATSDTKQGVFTEAFF TGTGCCACCAGTGATACCAAACAGGGGGTGTTCACTGAAGCTTTCTTT few TRBD1 TRBJ1-1 TRBV24-1
CASRPTRADTQYF TGTGCCAGCAGGCCCACTAGGGCAGATACGCAGTATTTT - - TRBJ2-3 TRBV9
CSAPGSAGGYNEQFF TGCAGTGCCCCGGGGTCCGCGGGAGGGTATAATGAGCAGTTCTTC - TRBD2 TRBJ2-1 TRBV20-1
CASRGRTVNTEAFF TGCGCCAGCCGAGGGAGGACGGTGAACACTGAAGCTTTCTTT few - TRBJ1-1 TRBV4-1
CASSLVRAGEQFF TGTGCCAGCAGCTTAGTCAGGGCCGGTGAGCAGTTCTTC few - TRBJ2-1 TRBV11-2
CASSPLLSGGRNVQPQHF TGTGCCAGCAGTCCCCTCCTTTCGGGGGGCCGTAATGTTCAGCCCCAGCATTTT many - TRBJ1-5 TRBV27
CASSTRVAQPQHF TGTGCCAGCAGCACTAGGGTGGCTCAGCCCCAGCATTTT few - TRBJ1-5 TRBV7-2
CSAIQLAGGGDTQYF TGCAGTGCAATTCAACTAGCGGGAGGGGGAGATACGCAGTATTTT - TRBD2 TRBJ2-3 TRBV20-1
CASRVVGSGSPLHF TGTGCCAGCAGAGTCGTGGGGTCTGGGTCACCCCTCCACTTT few - TRBJ1-6 TRBV11-2
CASSPIDLLNEQFF TGTGCCAGTAGTCCGATTGACCTCCTCAATGAGCAGTTCTTC - - TRBJ2-1 TRBV19
CSAPVPVGYGYTF TGCAGTGCCCCAGTCCCGGTCGGCTATGGCTACACCTTC - - TRBJ1-2 TRBV20-1
CAWRGAGDTQYF TGTGCCTGGAGGGGAGCAGGGGATACGCAGTATTTT few - TRBJ2-3 TRBV30
CASSQADRLNSPLHF TGCGCCAGCAGCCAAGCAGACAGACTTAATTCACCCCTCCACTTT - - TRBJ1-6 TRBV4-1